Listed below are T cell receptor beta chains from one sample, sequenced in a study of T cell responses to AZD1222 COVID-19 vaccine. Assay: immunoSEQ multiplex PCR; the TCRdb copy retains only in-frame clones and omits some. The sample has about 150,000 clones, about 89% seen once; the top ten hold around 1.3%. This material consisted of peripheral blood, taken 28 days after the second AZD1222 dose. Receptors originate from an adult who received the AZD1222 COVID-19 vaccine. Each CDR3 is given with its conserved first and last residue. The D gene is left open where the match is weak. A clone size is listed for some rows: how often the clone was seen (once, few, many), or a class if it is expanded.

DNA: TGTGCCAGCAGCGGAGAAAGGCGGGGGAAATATGGCTACACCTTC
CDR3: CASSGERRGKYGYTF
D: NA
J: TRBJ1-2
size: NA
V: TRBV21-1

DNA: TGCAGTGCTAACGGTGAAAAACTGTTTTTT
CDR3: CSANGEKLFF
D: NA
J: TRBJ1-4
size: NA
V: TRBV20-1

DNA: TGCAGCGTTGAGAGGGGAGGGCCTCTGACTAATGAGCAGTTCTTC
CDR3: CSVERGGPLTNEQFF
D: TRBD2
J: TRBJ2-1
size: NA
V: TRBV29-1

DNA: TGTGCCAGCAGCTTACCAGGGGTTGGCGAAAAACTGTTTTTT
CDR3: CASSLPGVGEKLFF
D: NA
J: TRBJ1-4
size: NA
V: TRBV7-8

DNA: TGTGCCAGCAGTTACATATTGCTAGCGGGAGGTCAACGTGATACGCAGTATTTT
CDR3: CASSYILLAGGQRDTQYF
D: TRBD2
J: TRBJ2-3
size: NA
V: TRBV6-2/TRBV6-3

DNA: TGTGCCAGCAGCCAAGAACCGGGGGCAGAACAGCCCCAGCATTTT
CDR3: CASSQEPGAEQPQHF
D: NA
J: TRBJ1-5
size: NA
V: TRBV3-1/TRBV3-2

DNA: TGTGCCAGCTCGAGGACGAGAGGTACAGATACGCAGTATTTT
CDR3: CASSRTRGTDTQYF
D: NA
J: TRBJ2-3
size: NA
V: TRBV9

DNA: TGTGCCAGCAGCCCCCGGACCCCGAATGAGCAGTTCTTC
CDR3: CASSPRTPNEQFF
D: NA
J: TRBJ2-1
size: NA
V: TRBV3-1/TRBV3-2

DNA: TGCGCCAGCAGCAGGGGGCTGAGAGATACGCAGTATTTT
CDR3: CASSRGLRDTQYF
D: TRBD1
J: TRBJ2-3
size: NA
V: TRBV4-3

DNA: TGTGCCACCATAGGGACAGACACTGACGAGCAGTACTTC
CDR3: CATIGTDTDEQYF
D: TRBD1
J: TRBJ2-7
size: NA
V: TRBV25-1

DNA: TGTGCCAGCGGATCTCCGGGACTAGAAGACAATGAGCAGTTCTTC
CDR3: CASGSPGLEDNEQFF
D: TRBD2
J: TRBJ2-1
size: NA
V: TRBV7-9

DNA: TGTGCCAGCAGCTTAAAGACTAGAGCGTTCTTC
CDR3: CASSLKTRAFF
D: NA
J: TRBJ2-1
size: NA
V: TRBV7-2

DNA: TGCGCCAGCAGGGGGACAGGGAAAGAGACCCAGTACTTC
CDR3: CASRGTGKETQYF
D: TRBD1
J: TRBJ2-5
size: NA
V: TRBV5-1

DNA: TGTGCCAGCAGTGGCCTCGGGACAGGGGCCTCCAATGAGCAGTTCTTC
CDR3: CASSGLGTGASNEQFF
D: TRBD1
J: TRBJ2-1
size: NA
V: TRBV25-1

DNA: TGTGCCAGCAGCCAAGCGAACACTGAAGCTTTCTTT
CDR3: CASSQANTEAFF
D: NA
J: TRBJ1-1
size: NA
V: TRBV3-1/TRBV3-2

DNA: TGTGCCAGCAGCCAAGGCGTCGGGGCGAATCCCCTACATTCACCCCTCCACTTT
CDR3: CASSQGVGANPLHSPLHF
D: NA
J: TRBJ1-6
size: NA
V: TRBV3-1/TRBV3-2

DNA: TGTGCCAGCAGTGAATTTACCTATGGCTACACCTTC
CDR3: CASSEFTYGYTF
D: NA
J: TRBJ1-2
size: NA
V: TRBV6-1

DNA: TGCGCCAGCAGCTTGGCCCCTAGCGGTGGCACAGATACGCAGTATTTT
CDR3: CASSLAPSGGTDTQYF
D: TRBD2
J: TRBJ2-3
size: NA
V: TRBV5-1

DNA: TGCGCCAGCAGCTTGGGGCAGTCCTCCTACAATGAGCAGTTCTTC
CDR3: CASSLGQSSYNEQFF
D: NA
J: TRBJ2-1
size: NA
V: TRBV5-1

DNA: TGCGCCAGCAGCTTGGATAGCTTTGGGGGCACTGAAGCTTTCTTT
CDR3: CASSLDSFGGTEAFF
D: NA
J: TRBJ1-1
size: NA
V: TRBV5-1

DNA: TGTGCCAGCAGCCAATTACCAGAGCCGTATGAGCAGTTCTTC
CDR3: CASSQLPEPYEQFF
D: NA
J: TRBJ2-1
size: NA
V: TRBV4-2

DNA: TGTGCCAGTAGTCAAACCGGGACTAGCGCGAACACCGGGGAGCTGTTTTTT
CDR3: CASSQTGTSANTGELFF
D: TRBD2
J: TRBJ2-2
size: NA
V: TRBV19

DNA: TGTGCCAGCAGTTTCTCGGGGGGTCCTAATTCACCCCTCCACTTT
CDR3: CASSFSGGPNSPLHF
D: NA
J: TRBJ1-6
size: NA
V: TRBV27

DNA: TGCAGTGCTAGTCGGGAAGCCTATGGCTACACCTTC
CDR3: CSASREAYGYTF
D: NA
J: TRBJ1-2
size: NA
V: TRBV20-1

DNA: TGTGCCAGCAGTGCAAGGGTATATAATTCACCCCTCCACTTT
CDR3: CASSARVYNSPLHF
D: NA
J: TRBJ1-6
size: once
V: TRBV25-1

DNA: TGTGCCAGCTCACCAGGGACAGACACGCGCGGCTACACCTTC
CDR3: CASSPGTDTRGYTF
D: TRBD1
J: TRBJ1-2
size: NA
V: TRBV18

DNA: TGTGCCAGCAGCCCGGACCGGACGGGACTAGCGGGGAAGAATGAGCAGTTCTTC
CDR3: CASSPDRTGLAGKNEQFF
D: TRBD2
J: TRBJ2-1
size: NA
V: TRBV13

DNA: TGTGCCAGTCGACTGGTCCCGACGGCAGATACGCAGTATTTT
CDR3: CASRLVPTADTQYF
D: NA
J: TRBJ2-3
size: NA
V: TRBV6-5

DNA: TGTGCCATCAGTGAGGGGGGACAGGGGGCGATCAATGAGCAGTTCTTC
CDR3: CAISEGGQGAINEQFF
D: TRBD1
J: TRBJ2-1
size: NA
V: TRBV10-3

DNA: TGTGCCAGCAGCCCCTATCTAGCGGTACAAGAGACCCAGTACTTC
CDR3: CASSPYLAVQETQYF
D: TRBD2
J: TRBJ2-5
size: NA
V: TRBV27

DNA: TGTGCCAGCAGCCAAGACAGGGATGTATTCTATGGCTACACCTTC
CDR3: CASSQDRDVFYGYTF
D: NA
J: TRBJ1-2
size: NA
V: TRBV4-2

DNA: TGTGCCAGCAGCAACCACCTGACAGGGGACGGCTATGGCTACACCTTC
CDR3: CASSNHLTGDGYGYTF
D: TRBD1
J: TRBJ1-2
size: NA
V: TRBV27

DNA: TGTGCCATCAGTGAGTTCGGACAGCGCTCCTATAATTCACCCCTCCACTTT
CDR3: CAISEFGQRSYNSPLHF
D: NA
J: TRBJ1-6
size: NA
V: TRBV10-3

DNA: TGTGCCAGCACAAAGGGGGTAGCGGGAGATGCAGATACGCAGTATTTT
CDR3: CASTKGVAGDADTQYF
D: TRBD2
J: TRBJ2-3
size: NA
V: TRBV7-3

DNA: TGTGCCAGCAGTTCCGCCTTGTTGAGGGACTATGGCTACACCTTC
CDR3: CASSSALLRDYGYTF
D: NA
J: TRBJ1-2
size: once
V: TRBV6-5

DNA: TGTGCCAGCAGCCGATCGTCTAGCGGTGAGCAGTTCTTC
CDR3: CASSRSSSGEQFF
D: TRBD2
J: TRBJ2-1
size: NA
V: TRBV11-2

DNA: TGCGCCAGCAGCCAATCGACAGGGGAGGAGTTCTTC
CDR3: CASSQSTGEEFF
D: TRBD1
J: TRBJ2-1
size: once
V: TRBV4-1

DNA: TGTGCCAGCAGCTCGACAGAGACCGGGGATGTTGAGCTGTTTTTT
CDR3: CASSSTETGDVELFF
D: NA
J: TRBJ2-2
size: NA
V: TRBV9

DNA: TGTGCCAGCAGTTTAGTATCGGGTCAGGGTGGCTATGGCTACACCTTC
CDR3: CASSLVSGQGGYGYTF
D: NA
J: TRBJ1-2
size: NA
V: TRBV27

DNA: TGTGCCAGCAGCTCCTCCCCCCTAGCGGCAAACACCGGGGAGCTGTTTTTT
CDR3: CASSSSPLAANTGELFF
D: TRBD2
J: TRBJ2-2
size: NA
V: TRBV11-3

DNA: TGTGCCAGCAGTCCTACGGGAGGGCCCTACGAGCAGTACTTC
CDR3: CASSPTGGPYEQYF
D: TRBD2
J: TRBJ2-7
size: NA
V: TRBV6-5

DNA: TGTGCCAGCAGTTTCTGGAGGGGCTCCTCCTTTTTCTATGGCTACACCTTC
CDR3: CASSFWRGSSFFYGYTF
D: NA
J: TRBJ1-2
size: NA
V: TRBV28

DNA: TGTGCCAGCAGCCTGCGGCACACTGAAGCTTTCTTT
CDR3: CASSLRHTEAFF
D: NA
J: TRBJ1-1
size: NA
V: TRBV3-1/TRBV3-2

DNA: TGCAGTGCTAGTGACAGCCGGGGAGAGCAGTACTTC
CDR3: CSASDSRGEQYF
D: NA
J: TRBJ2-7
size: NA
V: TRBV20-1

DNA: TGTGCCAGCAGCCCACGGCCCTATGGCTACACCTTC
CDR3: CASSPRPYGYTF
D: NA
J: TRBJ1-2
size: NA
V: TRBV5-4

DNA: TGTGCCAGCAGCCCCGGGGGGCCCAACTACGAGCAGTACTTC
CDR3: CASSPGGPNYEQYF
D: NA
J: TRBJ2-7
size: NA
V: TRBV7-2